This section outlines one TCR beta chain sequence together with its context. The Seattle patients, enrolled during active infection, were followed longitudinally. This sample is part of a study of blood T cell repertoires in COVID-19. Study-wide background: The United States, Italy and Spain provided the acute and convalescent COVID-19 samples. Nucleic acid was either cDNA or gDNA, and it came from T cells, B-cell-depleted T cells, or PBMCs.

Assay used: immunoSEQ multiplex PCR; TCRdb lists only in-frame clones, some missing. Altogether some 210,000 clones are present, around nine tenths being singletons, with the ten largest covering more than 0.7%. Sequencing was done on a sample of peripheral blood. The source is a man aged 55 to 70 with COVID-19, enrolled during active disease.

The CDR3 bases are TGTGCCAGCAGCCATGACAGGGACTATGGCTACACCTTC. It codes for CASSHDRDYGYTF. The chain recombines TRBV9 with TRBJ1-2; TRBD1 matches at 7 bases. Germline V gives CDR1 SGDLS, CDR2 YYNGEE. This CDR3 is built from 13 residues. Trimming cost V 4 bases and J 3 bases; bases outside gene matches: 3. Combining the CDR3 with reference TRBV9 and TRBJ1-2 gives the whole variable domain DSGVTQTPKHLITATGQRVTLRCSPRSGDLSVYWYQQSLDQGLQFLIQYYNGEERAKGNILERFSAQQFPDLHSELNLSSLELGDSALYFCASSHDRDYGYTFGSGTRLTVV.